These 16 T cell receptor beta chains originate from one sample sequenced in a study of blood T cell repertoires in COVID-19. The table came from immunoSEQ multiplex PCR; TCRdb's copy has only in-frame clones and leaves some out. Of a few hundred thousand clones listed, around 90% were seen once; the top ten hold just under 1%. Sequences were obtained from PBMCs or T cells enriched from blood (not recorded which). These TCRs come from a woman aged 30 to 39 who had recovered from COVID-19.

The V and J genes are TRBV21-1 and TRBJ2-3; the D call of TRBD1 is as the table states it, not checked on the DNA. TRBV21-1 is classified as a pseudogene. This CDR3 spans 15 amino acids. CDR3 DNA sequence: TGTGCCAGCAGCAAGATGGAGCAGGGGGGAGATACGCAGTATTTT. Protein product: CASSKMEQGGDTQYF.

The chain carries TRBV20-1 and TRBJ1-1; no clear D. Germline-derived CDR1 and CDR2 are DFQATT and SNEGSKA (reference sequence). V was cut by 3 bases and J by 4 bases, with 15 bases left in between. The CDR3 contains 14 residues. The CDR3 bases are TGCAGTGCTAGTATCCCCGGGTATGGCACTGAAGCTTTCTTT. It is translated as CSASIPGYGTEAFF.

V is TRBV6-5 and J is TRBJ2-4, with 8 positions matching TRBD2. This CDR3 is built from 14 residues. Germline V gene lookup returns CDR1 MNHEY and CDR2 SVGAGI. Losses at the gene ends were 5 bases for V and 6 bases for J; bases not matched to a gene: 6. The CDR3 DNA reads TGTGCCAGCAGTCCCGGGGGGGCCGGAAACATTCAGTACTTC. Translating it yields CASSPGGAGNIQYF.

The rearrangement joins TRBV27 to TRBJ1-2, with 8 bases that match TRBD1. CDR3 length: 15 amino acids. V lost 5 bases to trimming and J lost 3 bases; unmatched junction nucleotides: 8. The germline gives CDR1 MNHEY, CDR2 SMNVEV (reference sequence). The CDR3 nucleotides read TGTGCCAGCAGTACCAGGGGGCGTGGGCACTATGGCTACACCTTC. Amino acids: CASSTRGRGHYGYTF.

The V and J genes are TRBV18 and TRBJ1-3, with TRBD1 matching 7 bases. Losses at the gene ends were 1 base for V and 8 bases for J; bases not matched to a gene: 11. CDR3 length: 16 residues. Germline CDR1 reads KGHSH; CDR2 reads LQKENI. CDR3 residues: CASSPQTGTLGDTIYF. The CDR3 nucleotides are TGTGCCAGCTCACCACAGACAGGGACTCTCGGGGACACCATATATTTT.

This clone appeared a single time. This chain uses TRBV28 with TRBJ1-2, with 7 bases identical to TRBD1. CDR1 is MDHEN, CDR2 SYDVKM, per germline. The V segment lost 7 bases and the J segment 1 base; nucleotides outside the gene matches: 24. This CDR3 is 20 amino acids long. CDR3 nucleotides: TGTGCCAGCACAACTGAATCACGCCGCACCGACAGGGAAATTAACTATGGCTACACCTTC. Its protein product is CASTTESRRTDREINYGYTF.

V is TRBV25-1 and J is TRBJ1-4; perhaps TRBD1 as D (5 bases). The V end lost 4 bases, the J end lost 10 bases, and 22 bases lay between the germline ends. This CDR3 is 16 amino acids long. Germline V gene data show CDR1 as MGHDK and CDR2 as SYGVNS. This CDR3 reads CASSAKGATPRGKLFF. The CDR3 DNA reads as TGTGCCAGCAGTGCTAAAGGGGCCACCCCTAGGGGAAAACTGTTTTTT.

This clone was recorded once. The chain has TRBV27 and TRBJ1-2; D gene uncertain. Germline-derived CDR1 and CDR2 are MNHEY and SMNVEV (reference sequence). The CDR3 extends over 13 amino acids. Trimming pared 4 bases from V and 0 bases from J, leaving 6 bases between. The CDR3 loop is CASSYQANYGYTF. The CDR3 DNA reads as TGTGCCAGCAGTTATCAGGCTAACTATGGCTACACCTTC.

The chain has TRBV5-1 and TRBJ2-7; D may be TRBD2 (6 bases). The CDR3 extends over 16 amino acids. Trimming removed 2 bases at V and 0 bases at J, with 15 bases between. Germline lookup yields CDR1 SGHRS and CDR2 YFSETQ. The CDR3 is CASSLRTRGSSYEQYF. The DNA of the CDR3 is TGCGCCAGCAGCTTACGCACCCGGGGGAGCTCCTACGAGCAGTACTTC.

This clone was observed a few times. V gene TRBV27 combines with J gene TRBJ1-1; 7 bases align to TRBD1. Germline V gene data show CDR1 as MNHEY and CDR2 as SMNVEV (reference sequence). This CDR3 is built from 12 residues. V shed 4 bases and J 7 bases; nucleotides not matched to a gene: 3. The CDR3 DNA sequence: TGTGCCAGCAGTTATGGGGACAGTGAAGCTTTCTTT. The encoded protein is CASSYGDSEAFF.

This chain uses TRBV5-1 with TRBJ2-7; TRBD2 is a possible D gene (6 bases). The CDR3 runs 15 residues. V shed 2 bases and J shed 7 bases, with 19 bases lying between them. CDR1 SGHRS and CDR2 YFSETQ come from the germline V gene. CDR3 loop: CASSFGGMGLDEQYF. DNA of the CDR3: TGCGCCAGCAGCTTCGGGGGAATGGGGCTAGATGAGCAGTACTTC.

This chain joins TRBV28 and TRBJ2-1; TRBD2 is a possible D gene (6 bases). CDR1 and CDR2 from the germline V gene are MDHEN and SYDVKM. Between the trimmed V and J ends, which lost 8 bases and 3 bases, there was a span of 8 bases. This CDR3 region has 12 residues. The DNA of the CDR3 is TGTGCCAGCGGGCGGGACTACAATGAGCAGTTCTTC. As protein: CASGRDYNEQFF.

The genes are TRBV14 and TRBJ2-1; D unresolved. V gave up 4 bases and J gave up 8 bases, with 18 bases separating them. In germline, CDR1 is SGHDN, CDR2 FVKESK. The CDR3 spans 15 residues. Written as DNA, the CDR3 is TGTGCCAGCAGCCTTGGCCTAGACCCTTGGGATGAGCAGTTCTTC. This codes for CASSLGLDPWDEQFF.

The chain has TRBV10-3 and TRBJ1-1; 10 bases match TRBD1. There are 17 residues in the CDR3. V lost 6 bases to trimming and J lost 2 bases; unmatched junction nucleotides: 12. CDR1 and CDR2 from the germline V gene are ENHRY and SYGVKD. CDR3 protein: CAIRSVPGQGSNTEAFF. The CDR3 DNA reads as TGTGCCATCAGAAGCGTCCCGGGACAGGGGTCTAACACTGAAGCTTTCTTT.

This chain uses TRBV28 with TRBJ1-1, with 7 positions matching TRBD1. Trimming removed 8 bases from V and 8 bases from J; junction bases left unmatched: 14. The CDR3 is 14 amino acids. CDR1 and CDR2 (germline): MDHEN, SYDVKM. The CDR3 region has the DNA TGTGCCAGCCCACCCAATACAGGGGACATGGAAGCTTTCTTT. Translating gives CASPPNTGDMEAFF. The full variable domain, with the rest looked up from reference TRBV28 and TRBJ1-1, is DVKVTQSSRYLVKRTGEKVFLECVQDMDHENMFWYRQDPGLGLRLIYFSYDVKMKEKGDIPEGYSVSREKKERFSLILESASTNQTSMYLCASPPNTGDMEAFFGQGTRLTVV.

This clone showed up just once. The chain combines TRBV11-2 with TRBJ2-3; 7 bases align to TRBD1. Germline assignment: CDR1 SGHAT and CDR2 FQNNGV. V shed 6 bases and J 1 base; nucleotides not matched to a gene: 7. CDR3 length: 15 amino acids. The CDR3 DNA sequence: TGTGCCAGCAGTTTTCGAGGACAGGGCACAGATACGCAGTATTTT. Translated: CASSFRGQGTDTQYF. Together with reference TRBV11-2 and TRBJ2-3, the CDR3 gives the full variable domain: EAGVAQSPRYKIIEKRQSVAFWCNPISGHATLYWYQQILGQGPKLLIQFQNNGVVDDSQLPKDRFSAERLKGVDSTLKIQPAKLEDSAVYLCASSFRGQGTDTQYFGPGTRLTVL.